This T cell receptor (beta chain) emerged from a study of blood T cell repertoires in COVID-19. Method: immunoSEQ multiplex PCR; TCRdb's copy keeps in-frame clones and lacks some. The sample lists about 530,000 clones, 85% to 90% occurring once. Trimming cost V 5 bases and J 8 bases; bases outside gene matches: 6. CDR1 and CDR2 (germline): LNHDA, SQIVND (reference sequence). The CDR3 consists of 14 residues. The gene calls are TRBV19 and TRBJ1-2, with 12 positions matching TRBD1. The sample taken for sequencing was peripheral blood. This clonotype originated in a woman aged 45 to 65 with COVID-19, enrolled during active disease. In DNA, the CDR3 is TGTGCCAGTAGTTGGGGGACAGGGGGCGTGGGCTACACCTTC. Translation gives CASSWGTGGVGYTF.